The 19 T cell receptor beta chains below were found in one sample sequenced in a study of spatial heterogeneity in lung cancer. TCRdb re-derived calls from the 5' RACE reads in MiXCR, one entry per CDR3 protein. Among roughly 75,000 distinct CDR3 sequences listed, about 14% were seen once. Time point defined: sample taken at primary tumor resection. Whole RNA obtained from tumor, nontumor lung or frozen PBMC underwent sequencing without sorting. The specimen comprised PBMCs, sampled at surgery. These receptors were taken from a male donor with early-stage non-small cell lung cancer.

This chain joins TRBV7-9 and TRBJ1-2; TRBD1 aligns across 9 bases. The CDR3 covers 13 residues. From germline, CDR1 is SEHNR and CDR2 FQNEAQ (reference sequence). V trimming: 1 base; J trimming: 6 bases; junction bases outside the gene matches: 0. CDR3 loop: CASSLGTGDGYTF. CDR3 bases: TGTGCCAGCAGCTTAGGGACAGGGGATGGCTACACCTTC.

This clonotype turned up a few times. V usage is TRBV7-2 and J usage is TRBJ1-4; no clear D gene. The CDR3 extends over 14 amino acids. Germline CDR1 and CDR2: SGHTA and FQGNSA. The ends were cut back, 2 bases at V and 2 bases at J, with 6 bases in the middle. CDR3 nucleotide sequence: TGTGCCAGCAGCTTATGGCAGACTAATGAAAAACTGTTTTTT. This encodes CASSLWQTNEKLFF.

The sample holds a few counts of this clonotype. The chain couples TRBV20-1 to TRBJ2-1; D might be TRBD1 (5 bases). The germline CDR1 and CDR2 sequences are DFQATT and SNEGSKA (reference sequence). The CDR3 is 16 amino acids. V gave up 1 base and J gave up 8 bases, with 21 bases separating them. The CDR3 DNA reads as TGCAGTGCTAGAGCCAATCCGGGCCTAAGGGGCTATGAGCAGTTCTTC. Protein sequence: CSARANPGLRGYEQFF.

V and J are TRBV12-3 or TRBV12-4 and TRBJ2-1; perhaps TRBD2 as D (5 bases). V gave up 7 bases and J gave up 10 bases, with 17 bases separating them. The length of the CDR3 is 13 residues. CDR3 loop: CASTTPGSGEQFF. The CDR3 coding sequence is TGTGCCAGCACCACCCCCGGGTCGGGGGAGCAGTTCTTC.

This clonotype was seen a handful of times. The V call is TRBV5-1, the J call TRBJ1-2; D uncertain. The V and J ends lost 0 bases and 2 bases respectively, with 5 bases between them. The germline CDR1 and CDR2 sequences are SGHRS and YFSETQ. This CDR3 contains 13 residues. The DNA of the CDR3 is TGCGCCAGCAGCTTGGATCACAACTATGGCTACACCTTC. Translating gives CASSLDHNYGYTF.

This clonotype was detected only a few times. The CDR3, as DNA: TGTGCCAGCAACCAGAATCAGGGTTTCGGGGAGCTGTTTTTT. Its translation: CASNQNQGFGELFF. This chain links TRBV5-5 with TRBJ2-2; tentatively, D is TRBD1 (5 bases). Trimming took 6 bases from V and 7 from J, leaving 16 bases between them. Per germline, CDR1 SGHKS and CDR2 YYEKEE (reference sequence). The CDR3 length is 14 residues.

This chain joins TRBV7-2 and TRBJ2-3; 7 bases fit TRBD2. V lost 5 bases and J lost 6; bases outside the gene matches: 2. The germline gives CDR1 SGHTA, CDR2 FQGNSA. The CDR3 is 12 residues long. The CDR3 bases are TGTGCCAGCAGCATCGGGGGGGATACGCAGTATTTT. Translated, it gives CASSIGGDTQYF.

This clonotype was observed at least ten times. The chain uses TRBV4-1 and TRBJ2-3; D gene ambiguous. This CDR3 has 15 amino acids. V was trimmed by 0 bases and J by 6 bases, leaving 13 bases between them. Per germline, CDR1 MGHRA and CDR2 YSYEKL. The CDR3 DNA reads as TGCGCCAGCAGCCAAGATTCTCCCACTCGCGATACGCAGTATTTT. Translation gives CASSQDSPTRDTQYF.

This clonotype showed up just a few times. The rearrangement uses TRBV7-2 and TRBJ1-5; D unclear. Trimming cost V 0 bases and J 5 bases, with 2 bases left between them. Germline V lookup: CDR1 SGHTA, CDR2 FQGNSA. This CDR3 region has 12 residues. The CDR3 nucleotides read TGTGCCAGCAGCTTAGCTTATCAGCCCCAGCATTTT. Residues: CASSLAYQPQHF.

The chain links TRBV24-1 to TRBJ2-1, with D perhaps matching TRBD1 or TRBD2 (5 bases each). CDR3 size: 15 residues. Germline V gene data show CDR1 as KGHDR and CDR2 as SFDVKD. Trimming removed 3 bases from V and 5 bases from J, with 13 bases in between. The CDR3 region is CATSDPGRENNEQFF. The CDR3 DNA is TGTGCCACCAGTGATCCGGGACGGGAAAACAATGAGCAGTTCTTC.

The DNA of the CDR3 is TGTGCCAGCAGGGAGACAGGGAGGAACACTGAAGCTTTCTTT. Translation gives CASRETGRNTEAFF. The chain uses TRBV12-3 or TRBV12-4 and TRBJ1-1, with 7 bases fitting TRBD1. The CDR3 totals 14 residues. With 6 bases clipped from V and 1 base from J, the junction kept 5 bases outside the gene matches.

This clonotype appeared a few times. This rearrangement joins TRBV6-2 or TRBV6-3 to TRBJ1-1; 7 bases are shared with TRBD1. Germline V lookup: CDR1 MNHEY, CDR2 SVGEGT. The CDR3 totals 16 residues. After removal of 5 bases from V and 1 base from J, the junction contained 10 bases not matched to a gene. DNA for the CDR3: TGTGCCAGCAGTGGGCAGGGGGTAACCGAGAACACTGAAGCTTTCTTT. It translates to CASSGQGVTENTEAFF.

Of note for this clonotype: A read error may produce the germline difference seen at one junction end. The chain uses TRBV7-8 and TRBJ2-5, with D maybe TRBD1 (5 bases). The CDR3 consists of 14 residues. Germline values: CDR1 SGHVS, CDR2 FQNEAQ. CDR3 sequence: CASRLDRPRETQYF. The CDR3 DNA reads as TGTGCCAGCAGATTAGACAGACCTCGGGAGACCCAGTACTTC.

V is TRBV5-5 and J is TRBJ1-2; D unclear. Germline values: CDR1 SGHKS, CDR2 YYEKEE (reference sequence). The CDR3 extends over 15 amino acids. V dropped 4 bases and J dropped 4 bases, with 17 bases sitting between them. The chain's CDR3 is CASSPDPSQTYGYTF. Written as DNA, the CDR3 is TGTGCCAGCAGCCCAGACCCCTCACAGACCTATGGCTACACCTTC. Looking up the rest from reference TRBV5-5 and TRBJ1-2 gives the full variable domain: DAGVTQSPTHLIKTRGQQVTLRCSPISGHKSVSWYQQVLGQGPQFIFQYYEKEERGRGNFPDRFSARQFPNYSSELNVNALLLGDSALYLCASSPDPSQTYGYTFGSGTRLTVV.

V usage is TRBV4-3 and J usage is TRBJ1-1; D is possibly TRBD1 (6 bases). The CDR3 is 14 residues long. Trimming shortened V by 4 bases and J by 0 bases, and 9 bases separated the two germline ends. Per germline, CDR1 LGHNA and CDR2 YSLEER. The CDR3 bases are TGCGCCAGCAGCCTCAGGACAGTGAACACTGAAGCTTTCTTT. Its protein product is CASSLRTVNTEAFF.

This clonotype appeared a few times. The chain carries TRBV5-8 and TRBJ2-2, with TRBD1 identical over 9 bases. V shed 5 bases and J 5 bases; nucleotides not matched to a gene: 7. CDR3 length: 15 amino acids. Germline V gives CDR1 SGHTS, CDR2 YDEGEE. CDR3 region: CASRNRGQRTGELFF. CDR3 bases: TGTGCCAGCAGAAACAGGGGGCAGCGAACCGGGGAGCTGTTTTTT.

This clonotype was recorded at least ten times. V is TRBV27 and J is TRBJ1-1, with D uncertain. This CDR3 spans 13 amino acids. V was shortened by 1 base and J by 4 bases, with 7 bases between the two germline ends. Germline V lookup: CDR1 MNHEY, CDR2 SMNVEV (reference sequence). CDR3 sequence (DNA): TGTGCCAGCAGTTTATTGGGGTTCACTGAAGCTTTCTTT. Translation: CASSLLGFTEAFF.

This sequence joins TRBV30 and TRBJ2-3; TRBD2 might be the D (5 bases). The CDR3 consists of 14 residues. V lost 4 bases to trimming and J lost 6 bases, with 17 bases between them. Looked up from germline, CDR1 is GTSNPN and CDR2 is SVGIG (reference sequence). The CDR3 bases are TGTGCCTGGAAGGACCCTCTGCCGGGGGATACGCAGTATTTT. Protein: CAWKDPLPGDTQYF.

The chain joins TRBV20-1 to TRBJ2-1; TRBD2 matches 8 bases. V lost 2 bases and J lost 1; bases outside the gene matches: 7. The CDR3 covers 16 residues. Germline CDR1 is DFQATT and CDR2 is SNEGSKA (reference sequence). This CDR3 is CSARPSGQTSYNEQFF. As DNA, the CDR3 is TGCAGTGCTAGACCTAGCGGGCAGACTTCCTACAATGAGCAGTTCTTC.